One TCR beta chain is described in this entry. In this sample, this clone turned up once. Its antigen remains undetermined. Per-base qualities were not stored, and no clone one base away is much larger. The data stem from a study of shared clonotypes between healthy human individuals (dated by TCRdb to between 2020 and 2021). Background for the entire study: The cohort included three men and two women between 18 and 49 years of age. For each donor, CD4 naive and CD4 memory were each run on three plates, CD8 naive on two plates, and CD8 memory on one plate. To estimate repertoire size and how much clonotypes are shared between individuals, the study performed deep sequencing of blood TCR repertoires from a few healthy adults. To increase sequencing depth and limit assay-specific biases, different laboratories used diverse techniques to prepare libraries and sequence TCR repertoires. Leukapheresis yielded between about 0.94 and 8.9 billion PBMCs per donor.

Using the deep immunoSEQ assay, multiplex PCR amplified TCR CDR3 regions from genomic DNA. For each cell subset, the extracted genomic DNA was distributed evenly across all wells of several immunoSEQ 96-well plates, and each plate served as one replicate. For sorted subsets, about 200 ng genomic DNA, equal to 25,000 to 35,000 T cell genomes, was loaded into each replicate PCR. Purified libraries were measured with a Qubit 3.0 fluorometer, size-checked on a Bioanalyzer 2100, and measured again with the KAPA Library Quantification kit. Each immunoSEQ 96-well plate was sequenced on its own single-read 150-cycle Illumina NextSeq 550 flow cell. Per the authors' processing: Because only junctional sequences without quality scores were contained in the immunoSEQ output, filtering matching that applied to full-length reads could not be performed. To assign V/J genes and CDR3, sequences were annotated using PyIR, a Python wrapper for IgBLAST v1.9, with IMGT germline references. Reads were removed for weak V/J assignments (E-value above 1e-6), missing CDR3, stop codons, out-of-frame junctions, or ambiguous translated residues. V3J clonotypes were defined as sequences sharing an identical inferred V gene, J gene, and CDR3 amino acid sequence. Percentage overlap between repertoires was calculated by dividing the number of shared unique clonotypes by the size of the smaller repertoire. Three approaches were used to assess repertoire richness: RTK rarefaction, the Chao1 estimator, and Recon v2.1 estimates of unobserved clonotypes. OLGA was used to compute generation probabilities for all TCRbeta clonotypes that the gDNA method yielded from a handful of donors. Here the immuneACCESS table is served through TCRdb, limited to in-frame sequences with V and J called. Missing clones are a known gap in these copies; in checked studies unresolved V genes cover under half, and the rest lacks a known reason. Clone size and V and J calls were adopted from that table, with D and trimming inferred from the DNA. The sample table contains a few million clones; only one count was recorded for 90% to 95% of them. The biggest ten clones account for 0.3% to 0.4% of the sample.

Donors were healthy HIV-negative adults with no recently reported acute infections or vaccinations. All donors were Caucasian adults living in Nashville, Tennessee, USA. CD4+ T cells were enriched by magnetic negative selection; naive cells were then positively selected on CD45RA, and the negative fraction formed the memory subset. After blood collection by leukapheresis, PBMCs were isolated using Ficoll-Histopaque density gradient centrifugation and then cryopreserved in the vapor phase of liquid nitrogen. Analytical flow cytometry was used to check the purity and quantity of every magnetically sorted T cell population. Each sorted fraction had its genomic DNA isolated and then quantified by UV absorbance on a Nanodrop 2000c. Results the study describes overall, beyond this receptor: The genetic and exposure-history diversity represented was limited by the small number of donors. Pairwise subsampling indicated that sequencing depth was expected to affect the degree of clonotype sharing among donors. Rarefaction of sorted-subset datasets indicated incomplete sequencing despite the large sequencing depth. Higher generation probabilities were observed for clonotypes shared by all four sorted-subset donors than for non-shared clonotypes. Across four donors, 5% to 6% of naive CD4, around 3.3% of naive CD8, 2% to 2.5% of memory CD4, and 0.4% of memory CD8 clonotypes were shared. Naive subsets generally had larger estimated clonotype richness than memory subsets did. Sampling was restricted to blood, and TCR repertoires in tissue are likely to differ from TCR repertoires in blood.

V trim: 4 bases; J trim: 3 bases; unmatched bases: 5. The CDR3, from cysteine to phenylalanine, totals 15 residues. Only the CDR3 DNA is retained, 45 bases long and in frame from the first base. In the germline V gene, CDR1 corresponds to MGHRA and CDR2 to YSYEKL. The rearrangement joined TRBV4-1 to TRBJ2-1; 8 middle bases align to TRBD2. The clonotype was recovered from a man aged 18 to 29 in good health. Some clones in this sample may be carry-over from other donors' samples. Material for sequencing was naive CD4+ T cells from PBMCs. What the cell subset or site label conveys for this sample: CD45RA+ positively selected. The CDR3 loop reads CASSLLAGGYNEQFF. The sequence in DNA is TGCGCCAGCAGCCTGCTGGCGGGAGGCTACAATGAGCAGTTCTTC.